These 3 T cell receptor beta chains originate from one sample sequenced in a study of identical twins. TCRdb re-called the 5' RACE reads through MiXCR, storing one row per CDR3 protein. The data hold a few hundred thousand distinct CDR3 sequences, with approximately 24% observed a single time. These sequences were also reported in another study, on T cells expressing NK-cell markers.

Material for sequencing was CD4+ T cells sorted from blood. These TCRs come from a young woman in good health.

The V call is TRBV5-1, the J call TRBJ1-3; D perhaps matches TRBD1 (6 bases). The germline V and J ends were trimmed by 4 bases and 0 bases, with 14 bases remaining between them. The germline gives CDR1 SGHRS, CDR2 YFSETQ. The CDR3 is 16 residues long. The CDR3 sequence is CASSPGPGASGNTIYF. The CDR3 DNA follows: TGCGCCAGCAGCCCTGGGCCAGGGGCCTCTGGAAACACCATATATTTT.

This clonotype was counted only a few times. The gene calls are TRBV24-1 and TRBJ2-1, with 14 bases matching TRBD2. This CDR3 is 18 amino acids long. Germline-derived CDR1 and CDR2 are KGHDR and SFDVKD. Germline trimming cut 3 bases from V and 3 bases from J; bases unmatched to any gene: 6. The CDR3 sequence: CATSDTTSGRAGYNEQFF. The CDR3 bases are TGTGCCACCAGTGATACGACTAGCGGGAGGGCCGGCTACAATGAGCAGTTCTTC.

The J gene is TRBJ2-7, the V gene TRBV2, with D possibly being TRBD2 (5 bases). This CDR3 comprises 16 residues. The germline CDR1 and CDR2 sequences are SNHLY and FYNNEI. With 8 bases removed from V and 4 bases from J, the gap between germline ends came to 24 bases. The CDR3 sequence is CASGRQKGVPSYEQYF. CDR3 sequence (DNA): TGTGCCAGCGGGAGACAAAAGGGAGTCCCTTCGTACGAGCAGTACTTC.